The 21 T cell receptor beta chains in this list originate from one sample, sequenced in a study of blood T cells in healthy people across ages. The use of a sample-barcoded 5' primer and a J-beta primer mix characterized a second PCR of roughly 6 to 11 cycles. Via MiXCR, TCRdb re-called the 5' RACE reads, giving one row per CDR3 protein. The sample lists 750,000 to 1,000,000 distinct CDR3 sequences, under 35% occurring once. A further study also used this sample, focusing on T cells of mothers and their children.

Source material: blood. The receptors derive from a woman aged 40 to 50 in good health.

This clonotype was recorded a few times. The chain combines TRBV20-1 with TRBJ2-7; 7 positions agree with TRBD2. Trimming cost V 1 base and J 0 bases; bases outside gene matches: 9. CDR3 size: 16 residues. Germline V gene data show CDR1 as DFQATT and CDR2 as SNEGSKA (reference sequence). CDR3 amino acids: CSARGPTGGRSYEQYF. The DNA for the CDR3 is TGCAGTGCTAGAGGGCCTACGGGGGGACGCTCCTACGAGCAGTACTTC.

The rearrangement joins TRBV12-3 or TRBV12-4 to TRBJ1-2; TRBD1 matches at 8 bases. The junction had 15 bases not matched to a gene; V was cut back by 6 bases and J by 6 bases. This CDR3 has 16 amino acids. CDR3: CASSARRARGLHGYTF. The DNA of the CDR3 is TGTGCCAGCAGCGCGCGCAGGGCCAGGGGGCTTCATGGCTACACCTTC.

The rearrangement uses TRBV28 and TRBJ1-5; possible D gene TRBD1, 6 bases. Trimming shortened V by 6 bases and J by 5 bases, and 23 bases separated the two germline ends. CDR3 size: 17 residues. Germline V gives CDR1 MDHEN, CDR2 SYDVKM. Written as DNA, the CDR3 is TGTGCCAGCAGATTCCCGGGGGCAGTAGGTTTAGATCAGCCCCAGCATTTT. This gives the protein CASRFPGAVGLDQPQHF.

The CDR3 nucleotides read TGCAGTGCTAGAGAAGTCACTGAAGCTTTCTTT. Protein: CSAREVTEAFF. The chain has TRBV20-1 and TRBJ1-1; the D is unclear. The germline gives CDR1 DFQATT, CDR2 SNEGSKA (reference sequence). The CDR3 totals 11 residues. Trimming removed 0 bases from V and 4 bases from J, with 3 bases in between.

The rearrangement links TRBV12-3 or TRBV12-4 to TRBJ2-4, with 10 bases identical to TRBD1. The J call is doubtful: the DNA matches TRBJ2-7 better. The CDR3 is made up of 14 amino acids. DNA of the CDR3: TGTGCCAGCAGCCGGGACAGGGGTTCCCACGAGCAGTACTTC. Protein sequence: CASSRDRGSHEQYF.

Details on this clonotype: The junction shows a germline mismatch at one end, possibly a read error. The chain is built from TRBV29-1 and TRBJ2-5, with 10 nucleotides matching TRBD1. CDR3 length equals 13 residues. Germline CDR1 SQVTM, CDR2 ANQGSEA. Here the CDR3 reads CSTGQGRGETRYF. For the CDR3, the DNA is TGCAGCACGGGACAGGGGAGGGGGGAGACCCGGTACTTC.

J is TRBJ1-2 and V is TRBV19, with TRBD1 identical over 11 bases. V lost 4 bases, J lost 7 bases, and 5 bases stayed unmatched. CDR1 is LNHDA, CDR2 SQIVND, per germline (reference sequence). This CDR3 has 14 amino acids. CDR3 loop: CASSTRTGGLGYTF. CDR3 bases: TGTGCCAGTAGTACCCGGACAGGGGGCCTTGGCTACACCTTC. Full variable domain (remainder filled in from reference TRBV19 and TRBJ1-2): DGGITQSPKYLFRKEGQNVTLSCEQNLNHDAMYWYRQDPGQGLRLIYYSQIVNDFQKGDIAEGYSVSREKKESFPLTVTSAQKNPTAFYLCASSTRTGGLGYTFGSGTRLTVV.

This clonotype was seen repeatedly, ten times or more. V and J are TRBV29-1 and TRBJ2-1; TRBD1 is a possible D gene (5 bases). Germline V CDR1 and CDR2: SQVTM, ANQGSEA. The CDR3 length is 15 residues. Trimming pared 8 bases from V and 0 bases from J, leaving 17 bases between. CDR3 DNA: TGCAGCATAACAGATAGGGGTAGCTCCTACAATGAGCAGTTCTTC. It codes for CSITDRGSSYNEQFF.

This clonotype was observed a few times. This sequence joins TRBV7-2 and TRBJ1-2; D unclear. There are 13 residues in the CDR3. From germline, CDR1 is SGHTA and CDR2 FQGNSA. V lost 6 bases and J 7 bases, leaving 15 bases between the germline ends. CDR3 amino acids: CASSPTTTSGYTF. The CDR3 coding sequence is TGTGCCAGCAGTCCAACTACTACCAGTGGCTACACCTTC.

The chain combines TRBV7-2 with TRBJ1-1, with TRBD1 as a possible D gene (5 bases). CDR1 is SGHTA, CDR2 FQGNSA, per germline. The CDR3 is made up of 17 amino acids. Trimming cost V 1 base and J 4 bases, with 19 bases left between them. CDR3 protein: CASSLGGAGKVGTEAFF. CDR3 nucleotide sequence: TGTGCCAGCAGCTTAGGAGGGGCAGGGAAGGTGGGCACTGAAGCTTTCTTT.

Comment on this clonotype: Compared with germline, one end of the junction differs, possibly owing to a read error. The chain uses TRBV28 and TRBJ2-1; the match to TRBD1 covers 8 bases. This CDR3 has 13 residues. Germline V gene data show CDR1 as MDHEN and CDR2 as SYDVKM. CDR3 sequence: CASSHDRGNGQFF. The CDR3 DNA follows: TGTGCCAGCAGCCACGACAGGGGTAATGGGCAGTTCTTC.

J is TRBJ2-1 and V is TRBV5-1; D might be TRBD1 (6 bases). The germline CDR1 and CDR2 sequences are SGHRS and YFSETQ. Trimming took 2 bases from V and 0 from J, leaving 12 bases between them. The CDR3 is 16 amino acids. The CDR3 DNA reads as TGCGCCAGCAGCTTTCAGGGGCCCTCCTCCTACAATGAGCAGTTCTTC. This encodes CASSFQGPSSYNEQFF.

This clonotype was counted between two and nine times. The chain combines TRBV18 with TRBJ1-1; unclear D gene. This CDR3 is built from 14 residues. Germline CDR1 and CDR2: KGHSH and LQKENI. V was clipped by 3 bases and J by 5 bases, with 13 bases between them. The CDR3 nucleotides are TGTGCCAGCTCACCCGGAATGGGAGAGACTGAAGCTTTCTTT. This sequence encodes CASSPGMGETEAFF. Using reference TRBV18 and TRBJ1-1 for the parts outside the CDR3, the full variable domain is NAGVMQNPRHLVRRRGQEARLRCSPMKGHSHVYWYRQLPEEGLKFMVYLQKENIIDESGMPKERFSAEFPKEGPSILRIQQVVRGDSAAYFCASSPGMGETEAFFGQGTRLTVV.

In its sample, this clonotype was seen a few times. The gene calls are TRBV12-3 or TRBV12-4 and TRBJ2-5, with D perhaps matching TRBD1 (5 bases). V shed 1 base and J shed 12 bases, with 18 bases lying between them. The CDR3 contains 14 residues. The CDR3 is CASSLEARATHEYF. In nucleotides, the CDR3 is TGTGCCAGCAGTTTAGAGGCCAGGGCCACACATGAGTACTTC.

This clonotype appeared once. The chain couples TRBV9 to TRBJ2-1; D is perhaps TRBD2 (7 bases). CDR3 size: 15 residues. Germline V gene sequence: CDR1 SGDLS, CDR2 YYNGEE. Trimming left V 6 bases short and J 6 bases short, with 19 bases between. CDR3 residues: CASTKGGADVNEQFF. CDR3 nucleotides: TGTGCCAGCACAAAAGGGGGGGCGGATGTCAATGAGCAGTTCTTC.

This clonotype was observed a handful of times. This rearrangement joins TRBV20-1 to TRBJ1-2; 7 nucleotides line up with TRBD1. The CDR3 totals 12 residues. The germline V gene encodes CDR1 DFQATT and CDR2 SNEGSKA (reference sequence). The CDR3 is CRAGAGGNLYTF. For the CDR3, the DNA is TGCAGGGCCGGGGCAGGGGGTAACTTGTACACCTTC.

There are a few counts of this clonotype. The rearrangement joins TRBV7-8 to TRBJ2-1, with 11 bases aligning to TRBD2. Germline lookup yields CDR1 SGHVS and CDR2 FQNEAQ. V shed 5 bases, J shed 0 bases, and the junction held 18 bases outside the gene matches. CDR3 length: 21 amino acids. For the CDR3, the DNA is TGTGCCAGCAGCACAAGAAGACTAGCGGGGAGGAAATCAAGCTCCTACAATGAGCAGTTCTTC. This gives the protein CASSTRRLAGRKSSSYNEQFF.

This clonotype turned up a few times. J is TRBJ1-2 and V is TRBV20-1; D not certain. Germline assignment: CDR1 DFQATT and CDR2 SNEGSKA (reference sequence). V shed 0 bases and J shed 4 bases, with 12 bases lying between them. This CDR3 has 14 residues. CDR3 loop: CSARDLEEPYGYTF. The CDR3, as DNA: TGCAGTGCTAGAGATCTAGAAGAGCCCTATGGCTACACCTTC.

A few counts support this clonotype. A read error is possible here, since a much larger clone lies one base away. The gene calls are TRBV5-1 and TRBJ2-2; D may be TRBD2 (5 bases). This CDR3 is built from 16 residues. The germline CDR1 and CDR2 sequences are SGHRS and YFSETQ. CDR3 DNA: TGCGCCAGCAGCCCATACCATACAGACAACACCGGGGAGCGGTTTTTT. Translation gives CASSPYHTDNTGERFF.

Regarding this clonotype: A much larger clone differs from this one at a single base, so this may be a read error. CDR3 in DNA: TGTGGCAGCAGTGAACCCAGAAGAGAGCAGTTCTTC. It specifies CGSSEPRREQFF. V is TRBV2 and J is TRBJ2-1; no definite D call. Germline CDR1 and CDR2: SNHLY and FYNNEI. CDR3 length equals 12 residues. The entire variable domain, with the rest obtained from reference TRBV2 and TRBJ2-1, is as follows: EPEVTQTPSHQVTQMGQEVILRCVPISNHLYFYWYRQILGQKVEFLVSFYNNEISEKSEIFDDQFSVERPDGSNFTLKIRSTKLEDSAMYFCGSSEPRREQFFGPGTRLTVL.

This clonotype was detected ten times or more. The DNA for the CDR3 is TGTGCCACCGATCAGAGGGCAGGCAGGATCCGCGAGCAGTACTTC. This translates into CATDQRAGRIREQYF. This chain uses TRBV24-1 with TRBJ2-7, with D perhaps TRBD2 (5 bases). Germline V gene sequence: CDR1 KGHDR, CDR2 SFDVKD. The CDR3 runs to 15 residues. Trimming pared 9 bases from V and 6 bases from J, leaving 23 bases between.